These T cell receptor beta chains were read from a single sample in a study of T cells in tumors after PD-1 blockade. Assay: immunoSEQ multiplex PCR; the TCRdb copy retains only in-frame clones and omits some. The sample has about 47,000 clones; just under 80% are singletons. The material sequenced was PBMCs, taken before anti-PD-1 treatment. The source is a human donor with basal cell carcinoma. Each CDR3 is given with its conserved first and last residue. A D gene is named only where the DNA matches it firmly. Clone size is given for some rows only: seen once, a few or many times, or a class if the clone is expanded.

d_call: -
j_call: TRBJ2-7
v_call: TRBV27
clone_size: once
cdr3_aa: CATFGGGSYEQYF
cdr3_nt: TGTGCCACGTTCGGGGGTGGGTCCTACGAGCAGTACTTC

d_call: -
j_call: TRBJ2-7
v_call: TRBV28
clone_size: -
cdr3_aa: CASTLNRDPPYEQYF
cdr3_nt: TGTGCCAGCACCTTGAACAGGGATCCCCCCTACGAGCAGTACTTC

d_call: -
j_call: TRBJ1-5
v_call: TRBV28
clone_size: -
cdr3_aa: CASSLTGAGQPQHF
cdr3_nt: TGTGCCAGCAGTTTAACGGGGGCAGGGCAGCCCCAGCATTTT

d_call: -
j_call: TRBJ2-5
v_call: TRBV6-5
clone_size: -
cdr3_aa: CASNLNGPGETQYF
cdr3_nt: TGTGCCAGCAATTTAAACGGACCGGGAGAGACCCAGTACTTC

d_call: -
j_call: TRBJ2-1
v_call: TRBV14
clone_size: -
cdr3_aa: CASSLPRANEQFF
cdr3_nt: TGTGCCAGCAGCCTTCCTAGGGCCAATGAGCAGTTCTTC

d_call: TRBD1
j_call: TRBJ1-2
v_call: TRBV19
clone_size: -
cdr3_aa: CASEDRGGYGYTF
cdr3_nt: TGTGCCAGTGAGGACAGGGGTGGTTATGGCTACACCTTC

d_call: -
j_call: TRBJ1-4
v_call: TRBV27
clone_size: -
cdr3_aa: CASSSPLRGQEKLFF
cdr3_nt: TGTGCCAGCAGTTCCCCCCTGAGGGGCCAAGAAAAACTGTTTTTT

d_call: TRBD1
j_call: TRBJ1-2
v_call: TRBV5-1
clone_size: -
cdr3_aa: CASSLLALGQGAKGGYTF
cdr3_nt: TGCGCCAGCAGCTTGTTGGCCCTCGGACAGGGGGCTAAAGGTGGCTACACCTTC

d_call: -
j_call: TRBJ1-5
v_call: TRBV24-1
clone_size: -
cdr3_aa: CATSAYGENQPQHF
cdr3_nt: TGTGCCACCAGTGCCTATGGGGAAAATCAGCCCCAGCATTTT

d_call: TRBD2
j_call: TRBJ2-3
v_call: TRBV5-4
clone_size: -
cdr3_aa: CASSLTSGSTDTQYF
cdr3_nt: TGTGCCAGCAGCTTAACTAGCGGGAGCACAGATACGCAGTATTTT

d_call: TRBD2
j_call: TRBJ2-3
v_call: TRBV5-1
clone_size: -
cdr3_aa: CASSLAASGTTDTQYF
cdr3_nt: TGCGCCAGCAGCTTGGCGGCTAGCGGGACTACAGATACGCAGTATTTT

d_call: -
j_call: TRBJ2-3
v_call: TRBV5-1
clone_size: -
cdr3_aa: CASSLGGRTDTQYF
cdr3_nt: TGCGCCAGCAGCTTAGGGGGTAGGACAGATACGCAGTATTTT

d_call: -
j_call: TRBJ1-3
v_call: TRBV2
clone_size: -
cdr3_aa: CASSRTFRNTIYF
cdr3_nt: TGTGCCAGCAGCAGGACCTTTAGGAACACCATATATTTT

d_call: TRBD1
j_call: TRBJ1-2
v_call: TRBV5-1
clone_size: few
cdr3_aa: CASSETGDNGYTF
cdr3_nt: TGCGCCAGCAGCGAAACAGGGGACAATGGCTACACCTTC

d_call: -
j_call: TRBJ1-1
v_call: TRBV12-3/TRBV12-4
clone_size: -
cdr3_aa: CASATDEAFF
cdr3_nt: TGTGCCAGCGCCACGGATGAAGCTTTCTTT

d_call: TRBD2
j_call: TRBJ2-7
v_call: TRBV2
clone_size: few
cdr3_aa: CASSESSGRYVQYF
cdr3_nt: TGTGCCAGCAGTGAATCCAGCGGGAGATATGTGCAGTACTTC

d_call: -
j_call: TRBJ1-3
v_call: TRBV6-5
clone_size: -
cdr3_aa: CASSRIWGSGNTIYF
cdr3_nt: TGTGCCAGCAGCAGAATTTGGGGCTCTGGAAACACCATATATTTT

d_call: -
j_call: TRBJ2-4
v_call: TRBV30
clone_size: -
cdr3_aa: CACRLDIQYF
cdr3_nt: TGTGCCTGTCGGCTCGACATTCAGTACTTC

d_call: TRBD2
j_call: TRBJ2-2
v_call: TRBV24-1
clone_size: -
cdr3_aa: CATSDGTSNTGELFF
cdr3_nt: TGTGCCACCAGCGACGGGACTAGTAACACCGGGGAGCTGTTTTTT

d_call: -
j_call: TRBJ1-2
v_call: TRBV27
clone_size: -
cdr3_aa: CASSLSGRTAANYGYTF
cdr3_nt: TGTGCCAGCAGTTTATCCGGTCGGACGGCCGCTAACTATGGCTACACCTTC

d_call: -
j_call: TRBJ2-5
v_call: TRBV19
clone_size: -
cdr3_aa: CASSIGGQGETQYF
cdr3_nt: TGTGCCAGTAGTATAGGGGGTCAGGGAGAGACCCAGTACTTC

d_call: -
j_call: TRBJ1-3
v_call: TRBV19
clone_size: few
cdr3_aa: CASRPPGNTIYF
cdr3_nt: TGTGCCAGTAGACCGCCAGGAAACACCATATATTTT

d_call: -
j_call: TRBJ2-5
v_call: TRBV4-1
clone_size: -
cdr3_aa: CASSQVGIGKGGETQYF
cdr3_nt: TGCGCCAGCAGCCAAGTTGGGATTGGGAAAGGGGGAGAGACCCAGTACTTC

d_call: -
j_call: TRBJ1-4
v_call: TRBV9
clone_size: -
cdr3_aa: CASSLKGGSPNEKLFF
cdr3_nt: TGTGCCAGCAGCCTAAAGGGGGGGTCTCCTAATGAAAAACTGTTTTTT

d_call: TRBD1
j_call: TRBJ2-3
v_call: TRBV6-5
clone_size: -
cdr3_aa: CASSRDRIGTDTQYF
cdr3_nt: TGTGCCAGCAGTCGGGACAGAATCGGCACAGATACGCAGTATTTT

d_call: -
j_call: TRBJ1-2
v_call: TRBV7-9
clone_size: -
cdr3_aa: CASSPQGNYGYTF
cdr3_nt: TGTGCCAGCAGCCCACAGGGCAACTATGGCTACACCTTC

d_call: -
j_call: TRBJ1-2
v_call: TRBV7-9
clone_size: -
cdr3_aa: CASSLSSGFGGYTF
cdr3_nt: TGTGCCAGCAGCTTATCGTCTGGGTTTGGTGGCTACACCTTC